This TCR beta chain was recovered during a study of identical twins. A universal primer site was incorporated via template switching, and the cDNA contained unique molecular identifiers. A single record per CDR3 protein comes from TCRdb applying MiXCR to the 5' RACE reads. The sample contains around 510,000 distinct CDR3 sequences, 14% of which appear only once. With V trimmed by 6 bases and J by 5 bases, 9 bases remained unmatched. Germline V gives CDR1 MNHEY, CDR2 SVGEGT. The CDR3 totals 15 residues. This clonotype was counted between two and nine times. Its antigen is undetermined. General observations from the study: With monozygotic twins, out-of-frame TCR alpha sharing exceeded what models estimated. Conclusions relied on cross-sectional statistical analysis, not following the same donors.

The same data also went into a second study, on yellow fever vaccine responses in identical twins.

The sample consisted of CD4+ T cells sorted from blood. The receptor was derived from a woman aged 18-29 years in good health. The chain carries TRBV6-2 or TRBV6-3 and TRBJ2-5; 10 bases are a match to TRBD2. CDR3 amino acids: CASRTSGGGLETQYF. CDR3 coding DNA: TGTGCCAGCAGGACAAGCGGGGGGGGCCTGGAGACCCAGTACTTC.